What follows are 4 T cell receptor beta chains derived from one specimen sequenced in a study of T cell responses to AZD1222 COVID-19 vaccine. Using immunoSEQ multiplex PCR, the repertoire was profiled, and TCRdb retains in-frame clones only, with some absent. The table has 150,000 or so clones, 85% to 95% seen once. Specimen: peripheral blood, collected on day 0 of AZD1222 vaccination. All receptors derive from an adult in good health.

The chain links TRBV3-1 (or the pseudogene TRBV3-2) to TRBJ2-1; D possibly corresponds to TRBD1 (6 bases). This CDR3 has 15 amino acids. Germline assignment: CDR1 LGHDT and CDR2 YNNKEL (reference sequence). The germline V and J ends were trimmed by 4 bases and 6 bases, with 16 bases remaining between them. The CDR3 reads CASSRRGHPGNEQFF. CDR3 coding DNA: TGTGCCAGCAGCCGAAGGGGACACCCGGGCAATGAGCAGTTCTTC.

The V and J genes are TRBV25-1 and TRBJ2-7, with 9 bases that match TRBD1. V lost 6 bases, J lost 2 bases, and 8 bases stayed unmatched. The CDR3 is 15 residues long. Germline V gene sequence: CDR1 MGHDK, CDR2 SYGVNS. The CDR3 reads CASSRGQGPTYEQYF. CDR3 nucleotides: TGTGCCAGCAGCCGAGGACAGGGGCCTACCTACGAGCAGTACTTC.

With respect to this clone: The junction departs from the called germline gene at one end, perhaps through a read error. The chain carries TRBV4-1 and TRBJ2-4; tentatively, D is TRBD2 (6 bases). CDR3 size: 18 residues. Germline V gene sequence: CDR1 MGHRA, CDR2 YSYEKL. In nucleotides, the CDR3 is TGCGCCAGCAGCCAAACCCCGTGGAGGGTGACACGTGGCTTTGAGGAGATCTTC. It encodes CASSQTPWRVTRGFEEIF.

The chain's CDR3 is CASSPGQGDEKLFF. The CDR3 nucleotides are TGCGCCAGCAGTCCGGGACAGGGGGATGAAAAACTGTTTTTT. The chain joins TRBV23-1 to TRBJ1-4; 11 nucleotides align to TRBD1. TRBV23-1 is reported as an ORF; its role is uncertain. The length of the CDR3 is 14 residues. The V segment lost 4 bases and the J segment 6 bases; nucleotides outside the gene matches: 1.